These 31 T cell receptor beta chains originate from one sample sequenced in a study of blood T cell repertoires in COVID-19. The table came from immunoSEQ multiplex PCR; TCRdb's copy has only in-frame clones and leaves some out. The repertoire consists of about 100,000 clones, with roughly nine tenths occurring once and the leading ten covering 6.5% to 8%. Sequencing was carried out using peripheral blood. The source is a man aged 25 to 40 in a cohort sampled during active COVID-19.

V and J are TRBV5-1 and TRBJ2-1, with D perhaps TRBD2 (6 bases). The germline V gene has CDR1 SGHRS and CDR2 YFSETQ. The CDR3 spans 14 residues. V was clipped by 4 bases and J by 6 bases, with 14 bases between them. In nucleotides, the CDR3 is TGCGCCAGCAGCGGGACGGGGGAAGGCAATGAGCAGTTCTTC. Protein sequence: CASSGTGEGNEQFF.

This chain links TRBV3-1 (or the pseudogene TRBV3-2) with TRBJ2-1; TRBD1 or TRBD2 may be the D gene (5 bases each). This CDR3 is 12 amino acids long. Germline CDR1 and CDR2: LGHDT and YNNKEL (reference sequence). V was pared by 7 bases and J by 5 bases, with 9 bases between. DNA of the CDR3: TGTGCCAGCAACCAGGGAGACAATGAGCAGTTCTTC. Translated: CASNQGDNEQFF.

The CDR3 sequence: CASSASITGELFF. CDR3 coding DNA: TGCGCCAGCAGTGCCTCTATCACCGGGGAGCTGTTTTTT. This chain joins TRBV10-1 and TRBJ2-2; D not certain. V lost 4 bases and J 4 bases, leaving 7 bases between the germline ends. CDR1 and CDR2 (germline): WNHNN, SYGVQD (reference sequence). The CDR3 extends over 13 amino acids.

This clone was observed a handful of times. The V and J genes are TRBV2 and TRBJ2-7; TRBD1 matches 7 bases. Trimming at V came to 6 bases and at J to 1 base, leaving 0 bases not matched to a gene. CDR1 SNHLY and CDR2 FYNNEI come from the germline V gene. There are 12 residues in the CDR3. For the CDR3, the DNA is TGTGCCAGCAGGGGACAGTCCTACGAGCAGTACTTC. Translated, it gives CASRGQSYEQYF.

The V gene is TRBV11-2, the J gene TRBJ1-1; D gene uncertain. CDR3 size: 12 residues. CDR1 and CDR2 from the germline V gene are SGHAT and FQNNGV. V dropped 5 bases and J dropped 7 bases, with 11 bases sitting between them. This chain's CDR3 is CASSLSANEAFF. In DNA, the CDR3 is TGTGCCAGCAGCCTAAGTGCCAATGAAGCTTTCTTT.

The DNA of the CDR3 is TGTGCCAGCAGCTTGCGGACAGGGAAGGATGAAAAACTGTTTTTT. Residues: CASSLRTGKDEKLFF. This rearrangement joins TRBV7-9 to TRBJ1-4; 8 bases are shared with TRBD1. The CDR3 runs 15 residues. Germline loops: CDR1 SEHNR, CDR2 FQNEAQ (reference sequence). V was pared by 3 bases and J by 6 bases, with 6 bases of the junction left unmatched.

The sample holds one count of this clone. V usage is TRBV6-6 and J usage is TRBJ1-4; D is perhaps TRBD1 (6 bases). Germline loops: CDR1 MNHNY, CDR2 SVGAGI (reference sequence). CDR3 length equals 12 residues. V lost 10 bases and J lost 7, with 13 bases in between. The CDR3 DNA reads TGTGCCACAAGCCGGGGGGCTGAAAAACTGTTTTTT. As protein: CATSRGAEKLFF.

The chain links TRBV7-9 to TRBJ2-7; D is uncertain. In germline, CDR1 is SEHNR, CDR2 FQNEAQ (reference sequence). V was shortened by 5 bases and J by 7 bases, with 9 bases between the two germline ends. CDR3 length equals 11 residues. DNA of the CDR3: TGTGCCAGCAGCCTGCGCGCTGAGCAGTACTTC. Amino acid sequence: CASSLRAEQYF. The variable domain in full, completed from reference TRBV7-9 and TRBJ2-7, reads DTGVSQNPRHKITKRGQNVTFRCDPISEHNRLYWYRQTLGQGPEFLTYFQNEAQLEKSRLLSDRFSAERPKGSFSTLEIQRTEQGDSAMYLCASSLRAEQYFGPGTRLTVT.

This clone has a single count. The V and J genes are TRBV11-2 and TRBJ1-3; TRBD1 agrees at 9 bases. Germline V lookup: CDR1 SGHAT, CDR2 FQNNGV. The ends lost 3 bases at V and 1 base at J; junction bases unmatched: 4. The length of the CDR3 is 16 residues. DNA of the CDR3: TGTGCCAGCAGCTTGACAGGGGGAAAGTCTGGAAACACCATATATTTT. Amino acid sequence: CASSLTGGKSGNTIYF.

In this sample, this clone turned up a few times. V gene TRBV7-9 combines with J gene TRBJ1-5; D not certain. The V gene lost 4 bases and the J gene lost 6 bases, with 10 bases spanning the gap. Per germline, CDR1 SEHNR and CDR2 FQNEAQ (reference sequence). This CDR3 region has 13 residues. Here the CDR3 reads CASSSSGSQPQHF. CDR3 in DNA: TGTGCCAGCAGCTCATCCGGGAGTCAGCCCCAGCATTTT. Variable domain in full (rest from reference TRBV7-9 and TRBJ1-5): DTGVSQNPRHKITKRGQNVTFRCDPISEHNRLYWYRQTLGQGPEFLTYFQNEAQLEKSRLLSDRFSAERPKGSFSTLEIQRTEQGDSAMYLCASSSSGSQPQHFGDGTRLSIL.

The CDR3 bases are TGTGCCAGCAGCCGGACTAGCGGGATCGCAGATACGCAGTATTTT. Translating it yields CASSRTSGIADTQYF. The J gene is TRBJ2-3, the V gene TRBV7-9; TRBD2 aligns across 12 bases. J gave up 4 bases and V 5 bases, and 4 bases lay outside the gene matches. The CDR3 loop spans 15 amino acids. Germline V gives CDR1 SEHNR, CDR2 FQNEAQ (reference sequence).

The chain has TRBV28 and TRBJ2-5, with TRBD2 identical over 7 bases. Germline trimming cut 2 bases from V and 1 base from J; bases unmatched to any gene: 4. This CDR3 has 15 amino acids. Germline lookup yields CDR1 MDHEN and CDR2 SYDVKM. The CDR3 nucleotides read TGTGCCAGCAGTTTAACCGGGGGGTCCCAAGAGACCCAGTACTTC. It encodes CASSLTGGSQETQYF.

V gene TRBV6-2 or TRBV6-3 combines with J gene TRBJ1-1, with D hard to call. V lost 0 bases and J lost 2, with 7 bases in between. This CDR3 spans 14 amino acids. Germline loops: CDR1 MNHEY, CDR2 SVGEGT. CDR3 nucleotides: TGTGCCAGCAGTTACTCGAGTGTCAACACTGAAGCTTTCTTT. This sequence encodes CASSYSSVNTEAFF.

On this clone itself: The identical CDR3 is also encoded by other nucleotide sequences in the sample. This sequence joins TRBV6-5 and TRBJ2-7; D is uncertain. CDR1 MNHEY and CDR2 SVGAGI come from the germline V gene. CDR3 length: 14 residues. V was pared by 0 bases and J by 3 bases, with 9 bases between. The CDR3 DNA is TGTGCCAGCAGTTACTCTTCCGGCGGCTACGAGCAGTACTTC. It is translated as CASSYSSGGYEQYF.

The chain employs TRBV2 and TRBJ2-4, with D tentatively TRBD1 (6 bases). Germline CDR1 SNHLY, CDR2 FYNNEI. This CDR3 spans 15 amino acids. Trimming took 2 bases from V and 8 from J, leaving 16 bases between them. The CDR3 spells CASSELEGGTDIQYF. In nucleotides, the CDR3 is TGTGCCAGCAGTGAACTTGAAGGGGGAACGGACATTCAGTACTTC.

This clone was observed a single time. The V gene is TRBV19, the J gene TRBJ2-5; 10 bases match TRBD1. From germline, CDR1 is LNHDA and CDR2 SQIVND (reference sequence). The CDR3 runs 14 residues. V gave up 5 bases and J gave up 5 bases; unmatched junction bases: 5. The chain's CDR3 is CASSWTGGTETQYF. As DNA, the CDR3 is TGTGCCAGTAGTTGGACAGGGGGGACGGAGACCCAGTACTTC.

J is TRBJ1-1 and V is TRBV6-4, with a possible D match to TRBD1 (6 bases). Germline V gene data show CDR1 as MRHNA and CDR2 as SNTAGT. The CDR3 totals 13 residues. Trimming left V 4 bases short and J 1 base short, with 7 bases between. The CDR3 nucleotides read TGTGCCAGCAGTGTACAGGGGAACACTGAAGCTTTCTTT. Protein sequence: CASSVQGNTEAFF.

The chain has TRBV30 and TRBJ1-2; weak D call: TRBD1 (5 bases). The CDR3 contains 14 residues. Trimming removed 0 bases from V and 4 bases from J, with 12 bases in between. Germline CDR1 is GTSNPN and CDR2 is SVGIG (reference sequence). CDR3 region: CAWSVSGKGYGYTF. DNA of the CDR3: TGTGCCTGGAGTGTATCAGGGAAAGGCTATGGCTACACCTTC.

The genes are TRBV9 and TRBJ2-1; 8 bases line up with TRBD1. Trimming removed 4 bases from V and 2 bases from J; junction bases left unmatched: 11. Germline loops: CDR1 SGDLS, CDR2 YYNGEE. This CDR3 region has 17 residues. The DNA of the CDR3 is TGTGCCAGCAGCCCCCATTCCCAGGACAGGGCCTACAATGAGCAGTTCTTC. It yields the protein CASSPHSQDRAYNEQFF.

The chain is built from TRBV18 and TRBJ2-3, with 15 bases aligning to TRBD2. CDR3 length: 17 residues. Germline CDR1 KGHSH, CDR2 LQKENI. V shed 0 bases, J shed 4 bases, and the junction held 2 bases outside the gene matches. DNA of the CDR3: TGTGCCAGCTCACCACCCGGACTAGCGGGGGGGCCAGATACGCAGTATTTT. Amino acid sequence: CASSPPGLAGGPDTQYF.

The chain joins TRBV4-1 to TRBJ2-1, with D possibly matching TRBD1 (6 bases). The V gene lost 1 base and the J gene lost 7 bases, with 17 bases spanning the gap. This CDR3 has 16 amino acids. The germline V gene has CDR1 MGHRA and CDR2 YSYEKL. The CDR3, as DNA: TGCGCCAGCAGCCAAGTTGGGGGCAGGGAGAGGAATGAGCAGTTCTTC. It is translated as CASSQVGGRERNEQFF.

The CDR3 DNA is TGTGCTAGTGGTTTGGGGAGGACCGGGGAGCTGTTTTTT. Amino acid sequence: CASGLGRTGELFF. The V and J genes are TRBV12-5 and TRBJ2-2; D may be TRBD2 (5 bases). Trimming cost V 1 base and J 5 bases, with 5 bases left between them. This CDR3 is 13 amino acids long. Germline loops: CDR1 LGHNT, CDR2 FRNRAP. Using reference TRBV12-5 and TRBJ2-2 for the parts outside the CDR3, the full variable domain is DARVTQTPRHKVTEMGQEVTMRCQPILGHNTVFWYRQTMMQGLELLAYFRNRAPLDDSGMPKDRFSAEMPDATLATLKIQPSEPRDSAVYFCASGLGRTGELFFGEGSRLTVL.

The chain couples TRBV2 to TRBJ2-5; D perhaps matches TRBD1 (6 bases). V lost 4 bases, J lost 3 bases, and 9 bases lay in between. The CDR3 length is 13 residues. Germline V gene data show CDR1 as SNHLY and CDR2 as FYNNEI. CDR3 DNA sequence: TGTGCCAGCAGTGCAGACAGGAAAGAGACCCAGTACTTC. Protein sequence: CASSADRKETQYF.

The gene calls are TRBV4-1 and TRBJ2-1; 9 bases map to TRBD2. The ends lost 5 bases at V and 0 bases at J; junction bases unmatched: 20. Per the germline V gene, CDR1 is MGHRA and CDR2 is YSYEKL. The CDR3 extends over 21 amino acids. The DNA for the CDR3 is TGCGCCAGCAGCGACCCAAGCCAAAGTAGCGGGGGTCCACTCTCCTACAATGAGCAGTTCTTC. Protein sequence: CASSDPSQSSGGPLSYNEQFF.

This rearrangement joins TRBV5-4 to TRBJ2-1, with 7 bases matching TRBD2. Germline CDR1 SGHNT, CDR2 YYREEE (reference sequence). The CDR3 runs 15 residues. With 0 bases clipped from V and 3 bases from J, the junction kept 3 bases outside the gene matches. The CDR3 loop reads CASSLESGDYNEQFF. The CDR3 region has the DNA TGTGCCAGCAGCTTGGAAAGCGGGGACTACAATGAGCAGTTCTTC.

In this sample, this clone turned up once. The CDR3 coding sequence is TGCGCCAGCACCAGGGGGGATTTGGATTCACCCCTCCACTTT. This encodes CASTRGDLDSPLHF. The V and J genes are TRBV5-1 and TRBJ1-6; 7 bases are a match to TRBD1. Unmatched junction bases numbered 8, after V lost 6 bases and J lost 8 bases. The CDR3 covers 14 residues. Germline V lookup: CDR1 SGHRS, CDR2 YFSETQ.

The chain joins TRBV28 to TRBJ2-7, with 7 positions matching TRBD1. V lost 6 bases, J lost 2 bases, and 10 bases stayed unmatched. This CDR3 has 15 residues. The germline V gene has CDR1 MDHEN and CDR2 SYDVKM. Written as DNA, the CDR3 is TGTGCCAGCAGCTCCCGGGACAGCCCGCCCTACGAGCAGTACTTC. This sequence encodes CASSSRDSPPYEQYF. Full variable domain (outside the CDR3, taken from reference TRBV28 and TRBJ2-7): DVKVTQSSRYLVKRTGEKVFLECVQDMDHENMFWYRQDPGLGLRLIYFSYDVKMKEKGDIPEGYSVSREKKERFSLILESASTNQTSMYLCASSSRDSPPYEQYFGPGTRLTVT.

CDR3 nucleotide sequence: TGTGCCAGCAGTTTCGACAGGGAGGGCTACACCTTC. Residues: CASSFDREGYTF. The J gene is TRBJ1-2, the V gene TRBV12-3 or TRBV12-4; 7 bases are a match to TRBD1. With 3 bases clipped from V and 8 bases from J, the junction kept 3 bases outside the gene matches. The CDR3 spans 12 residues.

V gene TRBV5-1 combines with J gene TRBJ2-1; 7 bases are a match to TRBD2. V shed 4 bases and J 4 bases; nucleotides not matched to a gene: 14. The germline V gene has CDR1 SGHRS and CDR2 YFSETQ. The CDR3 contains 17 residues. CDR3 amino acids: CASSQGLEPSIYNEQFF. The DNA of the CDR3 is TGCGCCAGCAGCCAAGGACTAGAACCCTCCATTTACAATGAGCAGTTCTTC.

The chain's CDR3 is CASRDTSSYEQYF. The CDR3 nucleotides read TGTGCCAGCAGAGACACTTCCTCCTACGAGCAGTACTTC. The rearrangement uses TRBV27 and TRBJ2-7; D is unclear. The length of the CDR3 is 13 residues. Germline values: CDR1 MNHEY, CDR2 SMNVEV (reference sequence). Deletions cut 6 bases from V and 0 bases from J, with 9 bases between.

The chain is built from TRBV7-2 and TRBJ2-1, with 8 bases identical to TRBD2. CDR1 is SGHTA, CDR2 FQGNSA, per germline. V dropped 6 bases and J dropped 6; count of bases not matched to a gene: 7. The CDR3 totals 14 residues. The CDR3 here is CASRPGGPGNEQFF. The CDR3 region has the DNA TGTGCCAGCAGGCCGGGGGGGCCGGGCAATGAGCAGTTCTTC. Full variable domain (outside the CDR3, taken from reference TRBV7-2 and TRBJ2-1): GAGVSQSPSNKVTEKGKDVELRCDPISGHTALYWYRQSLGQGLEFLIYFQGNSAPDKSGLPSDRFSAERTGGSVSTLTIQRTQQEDSAVYLCASRPGGPGNEQFFGPGTRLTVL.